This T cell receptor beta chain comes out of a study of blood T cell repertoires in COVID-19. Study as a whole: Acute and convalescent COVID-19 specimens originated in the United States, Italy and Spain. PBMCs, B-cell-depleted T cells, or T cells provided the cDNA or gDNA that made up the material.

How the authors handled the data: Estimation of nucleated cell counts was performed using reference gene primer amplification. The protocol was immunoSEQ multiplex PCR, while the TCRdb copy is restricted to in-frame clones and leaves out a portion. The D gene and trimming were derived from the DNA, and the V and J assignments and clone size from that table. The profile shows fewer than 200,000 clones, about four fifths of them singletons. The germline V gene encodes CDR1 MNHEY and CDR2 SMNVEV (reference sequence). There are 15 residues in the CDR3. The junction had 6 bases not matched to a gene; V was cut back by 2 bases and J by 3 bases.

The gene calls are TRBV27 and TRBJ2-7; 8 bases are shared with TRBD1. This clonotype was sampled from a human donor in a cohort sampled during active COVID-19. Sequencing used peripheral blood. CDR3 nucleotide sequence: TGTGCCAGCAGTTTAGGGGCAGGGGGCATCTACGAGCAGTACTTC. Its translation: CASSLGAGGIYEQYF.